This paragraph reports one TCR beta chain. Its antigen is unknown. Germline V lookup: CDR1 LNHDA, CDR2 SQIVND (reference sequence). J was trimmed by 3 bases and V by 4 bases; bases with no gene match: 8. The CDR3 spans 15 residues. Cultured CD4+ T-cell DNA underwent Oncomine TCR Beta short-read sequencing. Scientists extracted genomic DNA from CD4+ T cells grown in culture. TCRdb itself ran the PCR reads through MiXCR, one entry per CDR3 protein. Here the sample spans more than 15,000 distinct CDR3 sequences, approximately 31% being singletons. This entry is derived from a study of vaccination and CD4 T cells after COVID-19. Study-level information: Overlapping spike peptides of SARS-CoV-2, HCoV-NL63, HCoV-OC43 and HCoV-229E stimulated the cells.

Stated treatment: roughly 10-day PBMC culture with coronavirus spike peptide pools or control peptides (ViraFEST assay). Fresh medium (containing IL-2) replaced half the medium on days 3 and 7. Study conclusions and caveats: Of the reactive clones in convalescent patients, a median approximately 86% showed up only post-vaccination.

The material sequenced was cultured CD4+ T cells from blood. The receptor's source is a human donor with COVID-19. This rearrangement joins TRBV19 to TRBJ1-1, with 7 bases matching TRBD1. The CDR3: CASSTDRVLDTEAFF. DNA for the CDR3: TGTGCCAGTAGTACAGACAGGGTGTTAGACACTGAAGCTTTCTTT.